These 12 T cell receptor beta chains were sequenced from one sample in a study of vaccination and CD4 T cells after COVID-19. The Oncomine TCR Beta short-read assay sequenced DNA from cultured CD4+ T cells. A single record per CDR3 protein comes from TCRdb applying MiXCR to the PCR reads. This table has about 16,000 distinct CDR3 sequences, approximately 54% appearing once. Their antigens remain unidentified. Treatment given: roughly 11-day PBMC culture with coronavirus spike peptide pools or control peptides (ViraFEST assay). The sequenced material came from CD4+ T cells from blood, cultured in vitro. The receptors originated from a human donor who had recovered from COVID-19.

The V gene is TRBV12-3 or TRBV12-4, the J gene TRBJ2-7; tentatively, D is TRBD2 (6 bases). V lost 8 bases and J 4 bases, leaving 12 bases between the germline ends. The CDR3 length is 12 residues. The CDR3 bases are TGTGCCAGCTCACTGCGGGATTACGAGCAGTACTTC. Its translation: CASSLRDYEQYF.

This chain connects TRBV7-3 to TRBJ2-7; 8 nucleotides agree with TRBD2. CDR1 and CDR2 (germline): SGHTA, FQGTGA. This CDR3 comprises 15 residues. Trimming at V came to 4 bases and at J to 7 bases, leaving 12 bases not matched to a gene. The CDR3: CASSSRPGTRQEQYF. CDR3 sequence (DNA): TGTGCCAGCAGCTCCCGCCCCGGGACTAGACAAGAGCAGTACTTC.

This clonotype was detected only a few times. The chain couples TRBV2 to TRBJ2-3; 7 nucleotides agree with TRBD1. The germline V gene encodes CDR1 SNHLY and CDR2 FYNNEI. CDR3 length: 15 amino acids. The trim removed 6 bases at V and 0 bases at J, leaving 6 bases unmatched. CDR3 protein: CASSADRASTDTQYF. The CDR3, as DNA: TGTGCCAGCAGCGCTGACAGGGCTAGCACAGATACGCAGTATTTT. The variable domain in full, completed from reference TRBV2 and TRBJ2-3, reads EPEVTQTPSHQVTQMGQEVILRCVPISNHLYFYWYRQILGQKVEFLVSFYNNEISEKSEIFDDQFSVERPDGSNFTLKIRSTKLEDSAMYFCASSADRASTDTQYFGPGTRLTVL.

The chain couples TRBV4-3 to TRBJ2-5, with D perhaps matching TRBD1 or TRBD2 (5 bases each). CDR1 and CDR2 from the germline V gene are LGHNA and YSLEER. V lost 0 bases and J 2 bases, leaving 25 bases between the germline ends. The CDR3 runs to 20 residues. DNA of the CDR3: TGCGCCAGCAGCCAAGAATCGTTTAGAGGGACGCCAGGGCCTCAAGAGACCCAGTACTTC. Its translation is CASSQESFRGTPGPQETQYF.

The chain recombines TRBV7-2 with TRBJ2-1; 7 bases line up with TRBD2. The DNA end is more similar to TRBJ2-7, so the J call may be wrong. The CDR3 length is 15 residues. The germline CDR1 and CDR2 sequences are SGHTA and FQGNSA. CDR3 region: CASSNPGLTAYEQYF. CDR3 sequence (DNA): TGTGCCAGCAGCAACCCGGGACTAACCGCCTACGAGCAGTACTTC.

This sequence joins TRBV6-5 and TRBJ2-5; TRBD1 aligns across 11 bases. V lost 4 bases, J lost 4 bases, and 5 bases stayed unmatched. The CDR3 has 15 amino acids. The V gene's germline CDR1 is MNHEY and CDR2 SVGAGI. The CDR3 sequence: CASSSDRGPRETQYF. DNA of the CDR3: TGTGCCAGCAGTTCGGACAGGGGGCCGAGAGAGACCCAGTACTTC.

The chain is built from TRBV18 and TRBJ2-5; 7 positions match TRBD2. The germline gives CDR1 KGHSH, CDR2 LQKENI. This CDR3 has 14 amino acids. J lost 5 bases, V lost 2 bases, and 5 bases had no gene match. The CDR3 nucleotides are TGTGCCAGCTCACCATCACTAGCGCGGGAGACCCAGTACTTC. Its protein is CASSPSLARETQYF.

This clonotype was counted only a few times. The genes are TRBV20-1 and TRBJ1-5, with TRBD1 matching over 7 bases. Per germline, CDR1 DFQATT and CDR2 SNEGSKA (reference sequence). V was clipped by 6 bases and J by 4 bases; unmatched bases: 12. The CDR3 totals 15 residues. CDR3 amino acids: CSATPRTGGNQPQHF. In DNA, the CDR3 is TGCAGTGCCACCCCCCGGACAGGCGGGAATCAGCCCCAGCATTTT.

The chain carries TRBV20-1 and TRBJ2-7; 7 positions agree with TRBD1. The J segment lost 4 bases and the V segment lost 6 bases, leaving 18 bases of the junction unmatched. The CDR3 consists of 16 residues. CDR1 is DFQATT and CDR2 is SNEGSKA in the germline V gene (reference sequence). Here the CDR3 reads CSALAVRDRTFYEQYF. The DNA of the CDR3 is TGCAGTGCCTTGGCGGTAAGGGACAGAACGTTTTACGAGCAGTACTTC.

The J gene is TRBJ2-5, the V gene TRBV6-1, with no clear D. The V end lost 8 bases, the J end lost 2 bases, and 12 bases lay between the germline ends. Germline V gene data show CDR1 as MNHNS and CDR2 as SASEGT. The CDR3 totals 13 residues. DNA for the CDR3: TGTGCCAGCTGTCGACCCACGCAAGAGACCCAGTACTTC. It encodes CASCRPTQETQYF.

The CDR3 loop reads CASSQDVGPLYGYTF. The CDR3 DNA reads TGCGCCAGCAGCCAAGATGTCGGACCGCTCTATGGCTACACCTTC. The chain has TRBV4-3 and TRBJ1-2; D remains unclear. The V gene's germline CDR1 is LGHNA and CDR2 YSLEER. V lost 0 bases to trimming and J lost 4 bases, with 12 bases between them. This CDR3 comprises 15 residues.

The chain carries TRBV7-9 and TRBJ1-1; D remains unclear. Germline CDR1 is SEHNR and CDR2 is FQNEAQ (reference sequence). V was trimmed by 1 base and J by 3 bases, leaving 6 bases between them. This CDR3 has 13 amino acids. In DNA, the CDR3 is TGTGCCAGCAGCTTAGTGGCTGACACTGAAGCTTTCTTT. This sequence encodes CASSLVADTEAFF.